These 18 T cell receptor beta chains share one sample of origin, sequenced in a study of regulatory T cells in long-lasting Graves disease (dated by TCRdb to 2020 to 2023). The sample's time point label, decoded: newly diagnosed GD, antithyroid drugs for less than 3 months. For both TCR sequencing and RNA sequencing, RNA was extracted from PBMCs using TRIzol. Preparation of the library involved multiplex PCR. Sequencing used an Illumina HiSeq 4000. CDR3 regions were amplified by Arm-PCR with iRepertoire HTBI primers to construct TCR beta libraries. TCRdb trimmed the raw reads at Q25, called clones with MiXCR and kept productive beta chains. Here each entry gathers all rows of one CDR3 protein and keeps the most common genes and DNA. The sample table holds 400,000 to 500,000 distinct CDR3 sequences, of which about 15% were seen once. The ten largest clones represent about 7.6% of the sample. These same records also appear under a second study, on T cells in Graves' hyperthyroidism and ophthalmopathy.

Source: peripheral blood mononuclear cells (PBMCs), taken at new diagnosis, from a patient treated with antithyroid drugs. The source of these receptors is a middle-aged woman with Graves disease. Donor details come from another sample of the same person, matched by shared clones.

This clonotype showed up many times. CDR3 sequence (DNA): TGTGCCAGCAGCCCCCCCCTCGATGAGCAGTTCTTC. It specifies CASSPPLDEQFF. V is TRBV11-2 and J is TRBJ2-1; D is uncertain. The germline CDR1 and CDR2 sequences are SGHAT and FQNNGV. V was pared by 5 bases and J by 8 bases, with 10 bases between. CDR3 length: 12 residues.

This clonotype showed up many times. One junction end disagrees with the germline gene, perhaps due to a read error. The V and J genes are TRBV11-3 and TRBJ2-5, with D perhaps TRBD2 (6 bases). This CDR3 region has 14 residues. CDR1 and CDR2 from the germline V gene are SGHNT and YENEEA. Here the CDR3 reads CASRFGGSLETQYF. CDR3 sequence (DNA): TGTGCCAGCCGCTTCGGAGGGAGTTTGGAGACCCAGTACTTC.

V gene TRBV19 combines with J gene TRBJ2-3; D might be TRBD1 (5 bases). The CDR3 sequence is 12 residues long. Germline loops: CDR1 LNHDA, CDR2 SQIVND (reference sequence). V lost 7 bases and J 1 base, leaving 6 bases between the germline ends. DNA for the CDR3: TGTGCCAGTACCAGGGGCACAGATACGCAGTATTTT. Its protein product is CASTRGTDTQYF.

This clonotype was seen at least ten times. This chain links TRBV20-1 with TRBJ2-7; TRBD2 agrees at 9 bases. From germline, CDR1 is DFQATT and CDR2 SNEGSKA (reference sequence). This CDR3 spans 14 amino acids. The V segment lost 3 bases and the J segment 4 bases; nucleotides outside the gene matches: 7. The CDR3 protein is CSASEAGGWYEQYF. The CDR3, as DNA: TGCAGTGCTAGTGAGGCGGGAGGGTGGTACGAGCAGTACTTC.

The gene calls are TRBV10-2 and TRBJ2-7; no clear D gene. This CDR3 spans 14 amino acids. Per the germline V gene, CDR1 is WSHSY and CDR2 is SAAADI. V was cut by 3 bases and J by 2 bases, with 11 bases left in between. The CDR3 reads CASSDDSGPYEQYF. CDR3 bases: TGCGCCAGCAGTGATGATAGTGGCCCCTACGAGCAGTACTTC.

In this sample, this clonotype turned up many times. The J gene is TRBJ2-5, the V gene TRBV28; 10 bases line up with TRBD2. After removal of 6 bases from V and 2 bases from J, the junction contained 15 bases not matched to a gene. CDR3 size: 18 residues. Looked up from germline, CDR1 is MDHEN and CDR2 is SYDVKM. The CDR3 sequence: CASSLIYGPGLAQETQYF. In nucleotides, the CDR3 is TGTGCCAGCAGCCTTATTTACGGACCGGGACTAGCGCAAGAGACCCAGTACTTC.

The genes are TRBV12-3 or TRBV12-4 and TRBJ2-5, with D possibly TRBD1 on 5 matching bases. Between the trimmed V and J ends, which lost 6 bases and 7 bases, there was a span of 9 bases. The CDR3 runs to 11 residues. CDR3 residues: CASSYQGTQYF. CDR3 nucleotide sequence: TGTGCCAGCAGCTACCAGGGGACCCAGTACTTC.

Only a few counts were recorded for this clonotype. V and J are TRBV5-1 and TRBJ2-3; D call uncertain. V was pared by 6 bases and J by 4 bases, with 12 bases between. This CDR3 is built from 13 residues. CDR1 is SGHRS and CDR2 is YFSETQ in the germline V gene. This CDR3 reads CASNIHGADTQYF. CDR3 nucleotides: TGCGCCAGCAATATCCACGGCGCAGATACGCAGTATTTT.

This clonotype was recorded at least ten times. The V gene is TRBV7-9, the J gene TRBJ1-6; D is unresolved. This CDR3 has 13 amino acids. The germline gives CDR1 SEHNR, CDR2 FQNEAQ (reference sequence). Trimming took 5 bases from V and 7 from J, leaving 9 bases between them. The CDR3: CASSDLPNSPLHF. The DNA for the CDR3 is TGTGCCAGCAGCGACCTGCCGAATTCACCCCTCCACTTT.

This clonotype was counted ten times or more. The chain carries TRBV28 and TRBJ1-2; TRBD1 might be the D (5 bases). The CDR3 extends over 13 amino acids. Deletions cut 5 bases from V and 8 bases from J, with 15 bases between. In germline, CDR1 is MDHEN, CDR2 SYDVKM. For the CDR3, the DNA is TGTGCCAGCAGTCGACAGCGCCTCGGGGGCTACACCTTC. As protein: CASSRQRLGGYTF.

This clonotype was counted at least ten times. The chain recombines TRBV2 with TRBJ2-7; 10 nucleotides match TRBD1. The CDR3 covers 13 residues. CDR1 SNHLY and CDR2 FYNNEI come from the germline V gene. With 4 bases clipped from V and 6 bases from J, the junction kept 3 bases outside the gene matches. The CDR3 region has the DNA TGTGCCAGCAGTGGACAGGGGGCTGGCGAGCAGTACTTC. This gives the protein CASSGQGAGEQYF.

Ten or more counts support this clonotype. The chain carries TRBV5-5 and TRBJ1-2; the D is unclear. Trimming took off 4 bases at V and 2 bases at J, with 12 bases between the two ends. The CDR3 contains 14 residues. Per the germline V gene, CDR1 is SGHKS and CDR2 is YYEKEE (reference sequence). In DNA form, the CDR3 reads TGTGCCAGCAGCGGGCCGGCAGAAAACTATGGCTACACCTTC. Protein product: CASSGPAENYGYTF.

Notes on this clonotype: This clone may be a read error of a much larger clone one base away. CDR3 amino acids: CASSPRSIPPNEQLF. The CDR3 DNA reads TGTGCCAGCAGCCCTCGAAGCATTCCCCCCAATGAGCAGTTATTC. The V gene is TRBV7-3, the J gene TRBJ2-1, with D unclear. The CDR3 runs to 15 residues. CDR1 and CDR2 (germline): SGHTA, FQGTGA.

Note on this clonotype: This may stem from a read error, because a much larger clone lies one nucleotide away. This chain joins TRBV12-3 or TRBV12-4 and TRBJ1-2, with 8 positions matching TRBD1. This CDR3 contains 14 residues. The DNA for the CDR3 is TGTGCCGGCAGACCGAGAGGACAGGGCTATGGCTACACCTTC. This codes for CAGRPRGQGYGYTF.

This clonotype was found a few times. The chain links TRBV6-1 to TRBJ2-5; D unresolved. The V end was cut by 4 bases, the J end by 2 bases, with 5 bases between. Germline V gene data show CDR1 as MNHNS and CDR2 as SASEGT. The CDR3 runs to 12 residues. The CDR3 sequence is CASSGKQETQYF. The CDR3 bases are TGTGCCAGCAGTGGCAAGCAAGAGACCCAGTACTTC.

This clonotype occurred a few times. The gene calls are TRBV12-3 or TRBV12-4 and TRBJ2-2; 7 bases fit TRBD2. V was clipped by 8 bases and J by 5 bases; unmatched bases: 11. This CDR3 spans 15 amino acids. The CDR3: CASGLRGRGTGELFF. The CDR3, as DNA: TGTGCCAGCGGTCTTCGCGGGAGAGGGACCGGGGAGCTGTTTTTT.

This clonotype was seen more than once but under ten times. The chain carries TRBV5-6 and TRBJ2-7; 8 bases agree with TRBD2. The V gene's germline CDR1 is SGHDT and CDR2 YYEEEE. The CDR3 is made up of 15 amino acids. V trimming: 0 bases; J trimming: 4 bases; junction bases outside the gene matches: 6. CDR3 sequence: CASSLVGREAYEQYF. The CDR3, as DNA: TGTGCCAGCAGCTTGGTTGGGCGGGAGGCGTACGAGCAGTACTTC.

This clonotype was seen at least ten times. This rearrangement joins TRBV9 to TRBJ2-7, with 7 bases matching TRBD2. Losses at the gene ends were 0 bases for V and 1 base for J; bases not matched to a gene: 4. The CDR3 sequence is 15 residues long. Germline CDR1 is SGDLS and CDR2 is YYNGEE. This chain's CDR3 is CASSVGGRASYEQYF. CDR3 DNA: TGTGCCAGCAGCGTAGGTGGGAGGGCTTCCTACGAGCAGTACTTC.